The clone carrying this T cell receptor beta chain was counted many times. Its target is unknown. V lost 0 bases, J lost 0 bases, and 14 bases lay in between. The V gene's germline CDR1 is LGHDT and CDR2 YNNKEL (reference sequence). The CDR3 runs to 18 residues. TCRdb reprocessed the 5' RACE reads with MiXCR, giving one entry per CDR3 protein. The sample contains under 300,000 distinct CDR3 sequences, 7% to 10% of which appear only once. The data are from a study of T-cell memory formation after mild COVID-19. Study results and caveats: Among contracting clones, CD4+ were mainly CM/EM and CD8+ enriched in EMRA.

The rearrangement joins TRBV3-1 to TRBJ2-2; unclear D gene. Material for sequencing was PBMCs or a T cell subset sorted from them (not recorded which). This TCR derives from a man between 18 and 35 years old who had mild COVID-19 (a few samples of this study predate the infection). Cell type and time point are not known. CDR3 DNA: TGTGCCAGCAGCCAAGATAAGTTCGGCCGGGCGAACACCGGGGAGCTGTTTTTT. This sequence encodes CASSQDKFGRANTGELFF.